Below are 22 T cell receptor beta chains sequenced from a single sample in a study of cytomegalovirus exposure and HLA in healthy donors. The PCR had 60 Vbeta and 13 Jbeta primers. The protocol was immunoSEQ multiplex PCR, while the TCRdb copy is restricted to in-frame clones and leaves out a portion. The sample contains approximately 190,000 clones, 65% to 85% of which appear only once. Sequencing input: PBMCs. The receptors originated from a man aged 40-55 years in good health and CMV-seropositive.

The chain couples TRBV5-6 to TRBJ1-6, with D possibly matching TRBD1 (5 bases). The CDR3 sequence is 16 residues long. V was pared by 4 bases and J by 3 bases, with 14 bases between. CDR1 SGHDT and CDR2 YYEEEE come from the germline V gene. The CDR3 loop reads CASSDAPGHYNSPLHF. The CDR3 DNA is TGTGCCAGCAGCGACGCCCCAGGACACTATAATTCACCCCTCCACTTT.

The rearrangement links TRBV11-2 to TRBJ1-5; TRBD1 matches at 7 bases. CDR3 size: 13 residues. The germline gives CDR1 SGHAT, CDR2 FQNNGV. Trimming cost V 1 base and J 7 bases; bases outside gene matches: 1. The CDR3 loop reads CASSLAGGQPQHF. The CDR3 region has the DNA TGTGCCAGCAGCTTAGCAGGGGGGCAGCCCCAGCATTTT.

This chain uses TRBV5-1 with TRBJ1-4, with 8 bases that match TRBD1. The germline CDR1 and CDR2 sequences are SGHRS and YFSETQ. The CDR3 runs 17 residues. V shed 4 bases, J shed 3 bases, and the junction held 11 bases outside the gene matches. The CDR3 protein is CASSDRTGREANEKLFF. CDR3 DNA sequence: TGCGCCAGCAGCGATAGGACAGGGAGGGAGGCTAATGAAAAACTGTTTTTT.

This chain uses TRBV10-3 with TRBJ2-7; TRBD1 matches 8 bases. This CDR3 has 16 residues. Germline CDR1 and CDR2: ENHRY and SYGVKD. V was clipped by 2 bases and J by 1 base; unmatched bases: 7. CDR3 in DNA: TGTGCCATCAGTGAGCCAGGACAGGGAAGTTCCTACGAGCAGTACTTC. Encoded protein: CAISEPGQGSSYEQYF.

The chain uses TRBV7-9 and TRBJ2-1, with a possible D match to TRBD1 (6 bases). Trimming shortened V by 5 bases and J by 1 base, and 18 bases separated the two germline ends. Germline loops: CDR1 SEHNR, CDR2 FQNEAQ (reference sequence). The CDR3 runs to 17 residues. CDR3 in amino acids: CASSPGRDQGSYNEQFF. The CDR3 region has the DNA TGTGCCAGCAGCCCGGGGAGAGACCAGGGGTCCTACAATGAGCAGTTCTTC.

The V call is TRBV5-1, the J call TRBJ2-1; the match to TRBD1 covers 8 bases. The germline gives CDR1 SGHRS, CDR2 YFSETQ. V gave up 0 bases and J gave up 7 bases; unmatched junction bases: 12. This CDR3 is 17 amino acids long. The CDR3 protein is CASSLGVRTGKGNEQFF. The DNA for the CDR3 is TGCGCCAGCAGCTTGGGAGTTCGGACAGGGAAGGGAAATGAGCAGTTCTTC. Based on the CDR3 plus reference TRBV5-1 and TRBJ2-1, the full variable domain is KAGVTQTPRYLIKTRGQQVTLSCSPISGHRSVSWYQQTPGQGLQFLFEYFSETQRNKGNFPGRFSGRQFSNSRSEMNVSTLELGDSALYLCASSLGVRTGKGNEQFFGPGTRLTVL.

This chain links TRBV30 with TRBJ1-2; D is unresolved. The CDR3 runs to 11 residues. The V gene lost 0 bases and the J gene lost 8 bases, with 7 bases spanning the gap. CDR1 GTSNPN and CDR2 SVGIG come from the germline V gene (reference sequence). CDR3 in DNA: TGTGCCTGGAGTGTGTTCCAAGGCTACACCTTC. Translating it yields CAWSVFQGYTF.

This clone has more than one count but fewer than ten. The V call is TRBV9, the J call TRBJ2-1; tentative D call: TRBD2 (5 bases). Germline lookup yields CDR1 SGDLS and CDR2 YYNGEE. The ends were cut back, 7 bases at V and 1 base at J, with 15 bases in the middle. The CDR3 is made up of 15 amino acids. The CDR3 sequence: CASSKQLGSYNEQFF. Written as DNA, the CDR3 is TGTGCCAGCTCAAAACAACTAGGGTCCTACAATGAGCAGTTCTTC.

This sequence joins TRBV6-5 and TRBJ2-3; D possibly corresponds to TRBD2 (6 bases). V was clipped by 4 bases and J by 1 base, with 9 bases between them. In germline, CDR1 is MNHEY, CDR2 SVGAGI. This CDR3 is built from 14 residues. CDR3 protein: CASSSRDGTDTQYF. CDR3 bases: TGTGCCAGCAGTTCGCGGGACGGCACAGATACGCAGTATTTT.

The genes are TRBV5-4 and TRBJ2-1; no definite D call. The CDR3 totals 15 residues. The ends were cut back, 0 bases at V and 4 bases at J, with 11 bases in the middle. The germline CDR1 and CDR2 sequences are SGHNT and YYREEE (reference sequence). The CDR3 protein is CASSLDSVWYNEQFF. The CDR3 DNA reads TGTGCCAGCAGCTTGGACTCCGTTTGGTACAATGAGCAGTTCTTC.

The chain combines TRBV27 with TRBJ2-7, with unresolved D. CDR3 size: 13 residues. Germline CDR1 reads MNHEY; CDR2 reads SMNVEV (reference sequence). Trimming cost V 3 bases and J 2 bases, with 8 bases left between them. CDR3 sequence reads: CASSLRITYEQYF. The CDR3 coding sequence is TGTGCCAGCAGTTTGCGCATTACCTACGAGCAGTACTTC.

The chain carries TRBV5-1 and TRBJ1-1; D ambiguous. The CDR3 has 15 amino acids. The V gene's germline CDR1 is SGHRS and CDR2 YFSETQ. Deletions cut 4 bases from V and 1 base from J, with 14 bases between. CDR3 DNA sequence: TGCGCCAGCAGCGTCGGAGCGAACCGGAACACTGAAGCTTTCTTT. This gives the protein CASSVGANRNTEAFF. The whole variable domain, filled in from reference TRBV5-1 and TRBJ1-1, reads KAGVTQTPRYLIKTRGQQVTLSCSPISGHRSVSWYQQTPGQGLQFLFEYFSETQRNKGNFPGRFSGRQFSNSRSEMNVSTLELGDSALYLCASSVGANRNTEAFFGQGTRLTVV.

This chain uses TRBV29-1 with TRBJ2-2; 7 nucleotides align to TRBD2. Germline CDR1 and CDR2: SQVTM and ANQGSEA. J was trimmed by 4 bases and V by 4 bases; bases with no gene match: 9. There are 15 residues in the CDR3. The CDR3 nucleotides are TGCAGCGTTGTTGTGTTGGCGGGAGCCACCGGGGAGCTGTTTTTT. It encodes CSVVVLAGATGELFF.

V gene TRBV6-5 combines with J gene TRBJ2-7, with D maybe TRBD1 (6 bases). The CDR3 length is 16 residues. V gave up 2 bases and J gave up 2 bases, with 16 bases separating them. Germline lookup yields CDR1 MNHEY and CDR2 SVGAGI. The CDR3: CASSYKGQQGPYEQYF. The CDR3, as DNA: TGTGCCAGCAGTTACAAGGGACAACAAGGACCCTACGAGCAGTACTTC.

The chain carries TRBV2 and TRBJ2-1; D is undetermined. This CDR3 is 20 amino acids long. V shed 0 bases and J shed 2 bases, with 23 bases lying between them. Germline V gene sequence: CDR1 SNHLY, CDR2 FYNNEI. The CDR3 DNA reads TGTGCCAGCAGTGAAGCCGCGTTCGCAATTCCCCTACAGCCCTACAATGAGCAGTTCTTC. This codes for CASSEAAFAIPLQPYNEQFF.

This chain uses TRBV5-1 with TRBJ2-1; D possibly corresponds to TRBD1 (6 bases). CDR1 is SGHRS and CDR2 is YFSETQ in the germline V gene. The ends were cut back, 3 bases at V and 5 bases at J, with 15 bases in the middle. The CDR3 extends over 15 amino acids. The CDR3 region has the DNA TGCGCCAGCAGCTCCTCAAGCAGGGGCCACAATGAGCAGTTCTTC. Its protein is CASSSSSRGHNEQFF.

The V and J genes are TRBV9 and TRBJ2-1; 15 bases match TRBD2. Germline V lookup: CDR1 SGDLS, CDR2 YYNGEE. The CDR3 length is 17 residues. Losses at the gene ends were 4 bases for V and 1 base for J; bases not matched to a gene: 3. The CDR3 DNA reads TGTGCCAGCAGCCCCGGGACTAGCGGGGGGTCCTACAATGAGCAGTTCTTC. Translation: CASSPGTSGGSYNEQFF.

The rearrangement joins TRBV11-2 to TRBJ2-2; no firm D call. V lost 0 bases and J 1 base, leaving 3 bases between the germline ends. Germline-derived CDR1 and CDR2 are SGHAT and FQNNGV. The CDR3 has 14 residues. The DNA of the CDR3 is TGTGCCAGCAGCTTAGATATGAACACCGGGGAGCTGTTTTTT. Translated: CASSLDMNTGELFF.

This clone was seen once. This sequence joins TRBV10-3 and TRBJ2-7; D is uncertain. V was trimmed by 5 bases and J by 6 bases, leaving 8 bases between them. CDR1 is ENHRY, CDR2 SYGVKD, per germline. The CDR3 length is 11 residues. The CDR3 nucleotides are TGTGCCATCAGTTCGACTTTCGAGCAGTACTTC. It specifies CAISSTFEQYF.

The chain carries TRBV19 and TRBJ1-5, with 8 positions matching TRBD1. The CDR3 sequence is 18 residues long. Trimming took 1 base from V and 6 from J; bases not matched to a gene: 14. Germline CDR1 reads LNHDA; CDR2 reads SQIVND (reference sequence). The CDR3 loop reads CASSIVARWQGAGQPQHF. CDR3 bases: TGTGCCAGTAGTATAGTTGCCCGGTGGCAGGGGGCTGGTCAGCCCCAGCATTTT.

V gene TRBV6-5 combines with J gene TRBJ2-7, with D tentatively TRBD2 (6 bases). V was pared by 2 bases and J by 0 bases, with 11 bases between. CDR3 size: 15 residues. Germline loops: CDR1 MNHEY, CDR2 SVGAGI. CDR3 amino acids: CASSYMYGSSYEQYF. CDR3 DNA sequence: TGTGCCAGCAGTTACATGTACGGGAGCTCCTACGAGCAGTACTTC.

The chain employs TRBV27 and TRBJ2-2, with TRBD1 as a possible D gene (6 bases). The V and J ends lost 6 bases and 6 bases respectively, with 11 bases between them. CDR1 and CDR2 (germline): MNHEY, SMNVEV (reference sequence). The CDR3 loop spans 13 amino acids. This CDR3 is CASRTGWAGELFF. In DNA form, the CDR3 reads TGTGCCAGCAGGACAGGTTGGGCCGGGGAGCTGTTTTTT.